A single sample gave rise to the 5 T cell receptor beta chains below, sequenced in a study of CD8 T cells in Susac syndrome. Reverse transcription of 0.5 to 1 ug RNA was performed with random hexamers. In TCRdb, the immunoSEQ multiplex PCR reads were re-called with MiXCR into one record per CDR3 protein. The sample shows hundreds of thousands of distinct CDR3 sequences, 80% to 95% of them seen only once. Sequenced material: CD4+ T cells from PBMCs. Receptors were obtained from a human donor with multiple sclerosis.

CDR3 in DNA: TGTGCCAGCAGCTTGGCCGCGGGAGGTATATACAATGAGCAGTTCTTC. This encodes CASSLAAGGIYNEQFF. V usage is TRBV5-4 and J usage is TRBJ2-1; 8 positions agree with TRBD2. The V and J ends lost 0 bases and 4 bases, in that order; junction bases with no gene match: 6. This CDR3 has 16 residues. Germline V gene lookup returns CDR1 SGHNT and CDR2 YYREEE (reference sequence).

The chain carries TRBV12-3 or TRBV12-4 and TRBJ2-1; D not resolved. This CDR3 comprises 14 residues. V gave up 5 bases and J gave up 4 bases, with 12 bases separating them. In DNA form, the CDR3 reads TGTGCCAGCAGTACCCCCGGCTCGTACAATGAGCAGTTCTTC. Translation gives CASSTPGSYNEQFF.

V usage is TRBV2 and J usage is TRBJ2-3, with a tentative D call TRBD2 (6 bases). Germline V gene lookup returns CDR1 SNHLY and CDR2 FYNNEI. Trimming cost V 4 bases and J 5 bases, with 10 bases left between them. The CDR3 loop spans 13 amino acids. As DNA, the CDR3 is TGTGCCAGCAGTGCACTAGCCGTAGATACGCAGTATTTT. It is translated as CASSALAVDTQYF. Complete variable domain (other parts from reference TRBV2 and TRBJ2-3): EPEVTQTPSHQVTQMGQEVILRCVPISNHLYFYWYRQILGQKVEFLVSFYNNEISEKSEIFDDQFSVERPDGSNFTLKIRSTKLEDSAMYFCASSALAVDTQYFGPGTRLTVL.

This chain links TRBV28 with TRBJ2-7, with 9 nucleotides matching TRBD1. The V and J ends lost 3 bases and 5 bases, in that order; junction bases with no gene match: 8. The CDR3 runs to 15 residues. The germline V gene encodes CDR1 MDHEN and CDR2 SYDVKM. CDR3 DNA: TGTGCCAGCAGTTTTGTCGGACAGGGGTCGGACGAGCAGTACTTC. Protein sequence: CASSFVGQGSDEQYF. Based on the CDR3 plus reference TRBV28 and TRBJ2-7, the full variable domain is DVKVTQSSRYLVKRTGEKVFLECVQDMDHENMFWYRQDPGLGLRLIYFSYDVKMKEKGDIPEGYSVSREKKERFSLILESASTNQTSMYLCASSFVGQGSDEQYFGPGTRLTVT.

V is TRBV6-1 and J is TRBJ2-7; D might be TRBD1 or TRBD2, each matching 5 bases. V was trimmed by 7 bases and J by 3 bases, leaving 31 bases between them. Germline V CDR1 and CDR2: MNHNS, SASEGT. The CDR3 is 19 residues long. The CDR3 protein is CASNNGASWGSRNNYEQYF. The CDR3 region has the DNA TGTGCCAGCAACAACGGGGCGAGTTGGGGCTCGAGGAACAACTACGAGCAGTACTTC.